This TCR beta chain was sequenced during a study of T-cell memory formation after mild COVID-19. The CDR3 totals 16 residues. The V segment lost 4 bases and the J segment 3 bases; nucleotides outside the gene matches: 6. Sample barcodes and UMIs were carried by the TCR alpha and TCR beta cDNA libraries that 5'RACE generated with constant-segment primers. TCRdb reanalysed the 5' RACE reads using MiXCR and keeps one entry per CDR3 protein. The sample has 180,000 or so distinct CDR3 sequences, approximately 10% seen once. This sequence originates from a man aged 18 to 29 who had mild COVID-19 (a few samples of this study predate the infection). Cell type and time point are not known. The V call is TRBV12-3 or TRBV12-4, the J call TRBJ1-4; 9 positions match TRBD1. The specimen was PBMCs or a T cell subset sorted from them (not recorded which). CDR3 loop: CASSSRTGVPNEKLFF. In DNA, the CDR3 is TGTGCCAGCAGTTCGCGGACAGGGGTCCCTAATGAAAAACTGTTTTTT.